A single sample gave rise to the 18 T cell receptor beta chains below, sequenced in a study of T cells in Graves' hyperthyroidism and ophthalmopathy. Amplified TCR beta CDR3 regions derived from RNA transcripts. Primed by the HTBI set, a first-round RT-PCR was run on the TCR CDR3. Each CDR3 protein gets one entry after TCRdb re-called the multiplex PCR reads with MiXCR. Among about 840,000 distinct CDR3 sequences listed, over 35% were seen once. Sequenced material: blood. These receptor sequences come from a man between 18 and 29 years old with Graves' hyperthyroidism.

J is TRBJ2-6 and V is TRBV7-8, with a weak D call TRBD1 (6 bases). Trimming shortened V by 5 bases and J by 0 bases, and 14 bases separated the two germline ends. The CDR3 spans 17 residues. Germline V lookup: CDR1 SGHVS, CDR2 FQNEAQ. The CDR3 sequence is CASSRRDKISGANVLTF. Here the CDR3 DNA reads TGTGCCAGCAGCCGACGGGACAAGATCTCTGGGGCCAACGTCCTGACTTTC.

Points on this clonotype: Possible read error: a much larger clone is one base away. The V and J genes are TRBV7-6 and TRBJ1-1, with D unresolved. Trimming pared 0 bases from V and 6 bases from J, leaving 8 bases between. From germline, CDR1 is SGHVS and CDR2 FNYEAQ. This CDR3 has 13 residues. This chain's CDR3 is CASSLARWAEAFF. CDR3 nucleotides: TGTGCCAGCAGCTTAGCAAGGTGGGCTGAAGCTTTCTTT.

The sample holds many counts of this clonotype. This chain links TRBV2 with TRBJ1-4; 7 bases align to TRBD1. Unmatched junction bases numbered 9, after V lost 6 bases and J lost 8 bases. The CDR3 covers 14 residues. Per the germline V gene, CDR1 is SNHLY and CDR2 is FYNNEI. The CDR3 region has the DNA TGTGCCAGCAGACGACAGGGATTAAACGAAAAACTGTTTTTT. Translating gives CASRRQGLNEKLFF.

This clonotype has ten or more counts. The CDR3 sequence is CSVGYTGPMFF. In DNA, the CDR3 is TGCAGCGTTGGATATACAGGGCCTATGTTTTTT. This chain uses TRBV29-1 with TRBJ1-4; D possibly corresponds to TRBD1 (6 bases). The germline gives CDR1 SQVTM, CDR2 ANQGSEA. CDR3 length: 11 residues. Trimming removed 4 bases at V and 15 bases at J, with 15 bases between. Full variable domain (outside the CDR3, taken from reference TRBV29-1 and TRBJ1-4): SAVISQKPSRDICQRGTSLTIQCQVDSQVTMMFWYRQQPGQSLTLIATANQGSEATYESGFVIDKFPISRPNLTFSTLTVSNMSPEDSSIYLCSVGYTGPMFFGSGTQLSVL.

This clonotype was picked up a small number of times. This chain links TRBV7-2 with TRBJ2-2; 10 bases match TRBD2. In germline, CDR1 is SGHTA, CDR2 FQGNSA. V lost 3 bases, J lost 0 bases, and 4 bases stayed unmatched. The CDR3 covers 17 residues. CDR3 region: CASSLDTSGTNTGELFF. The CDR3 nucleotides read TGTGCCAGCAGCTTGGATACTAGCGGGACGAACACCGGGGAGCTGTTTTTT.

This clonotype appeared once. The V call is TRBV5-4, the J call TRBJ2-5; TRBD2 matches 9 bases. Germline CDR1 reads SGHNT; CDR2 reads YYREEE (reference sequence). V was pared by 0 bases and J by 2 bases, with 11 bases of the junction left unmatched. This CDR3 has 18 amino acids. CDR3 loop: CASSLEGSAAGGQETQYF. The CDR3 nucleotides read TGTGCCAGCAGCTTGGAAGGTTCCGCCGCGGGGGGGCAAGAGACCCAGTACTTC. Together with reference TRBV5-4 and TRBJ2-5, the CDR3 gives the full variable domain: ETGVTQSPTHLIKTRGQQVTLRCSSQSGHNTVSWYQQALGQGPQFIFQYYREEENGRGNFPPRFSGLQFPNYSSELNVNALELDDSALYLCASSLEGSAAGGQETQYFGPGTRLLVL.

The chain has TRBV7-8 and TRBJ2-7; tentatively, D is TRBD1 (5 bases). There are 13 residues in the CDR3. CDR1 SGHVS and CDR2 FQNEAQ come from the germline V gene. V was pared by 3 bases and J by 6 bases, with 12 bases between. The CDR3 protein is CASSLDPRGEQYF. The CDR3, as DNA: TGTGCCAGCAGCTTGGACCCAAGGGGCGAGCAGTACTTC.

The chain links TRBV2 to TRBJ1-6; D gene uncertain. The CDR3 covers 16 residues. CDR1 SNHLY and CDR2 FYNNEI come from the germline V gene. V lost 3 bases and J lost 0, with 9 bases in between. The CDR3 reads CASSDSTGSYNSPLHF. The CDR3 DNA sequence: TGTGCCAGCAGTGACTCGACCGGCTCCTATAATTCACCCCTCCACTTT.

CDR3 loop: CASSEEDSGNTIYF. DNA of the CDR3: TGTGCCTCTAGCGAGGAGGACTCTGGAAACACCATATATTTT. The chain is built from TRBV5-4 and TRBJ1-3; D unresolved. V was trimmed by 10 bases and J by 0 bases, leaving 14 bases between them. From germline, CDR1 is SGHNT and CDR2 YYREEE (reference sequence). The CDR3 is 14 residues long. The full variable domain, its missing parts supplied by reference TRBV5-4 and TRBJ1-3, is ETGVTQSPTHLIKTRGQQVTLRCSSQSGHNTVSWYQQALGQGPQFIFQYYREEENGRGNFPPRFSGLQFPNYSSELNVNALELDDSALYLCASSEEDSGNTIYFGEGSWLTVV.

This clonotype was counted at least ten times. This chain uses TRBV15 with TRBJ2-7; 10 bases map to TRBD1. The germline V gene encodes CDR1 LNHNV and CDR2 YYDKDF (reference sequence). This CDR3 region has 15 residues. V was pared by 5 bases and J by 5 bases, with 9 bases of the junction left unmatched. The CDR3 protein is CATSGNLGQGDEQYF. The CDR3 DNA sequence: TGTGCCACCAGCGGGAACCTTGGACAGGGGGACGAGCAGTACTTC. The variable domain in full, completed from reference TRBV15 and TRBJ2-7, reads DAMVIQNPRYQVTQFGKPVTLSCSQTLNHNVMYWYQQKSSQAPKLLFHYYDKDFNNEADTPDNFQSRRPNTSFCFLDIRSPGLGDTAMYLCATSGNLGQGDEQYFGPGTRLTVT.

DNA for the CDR3: TGCGCCAGCAGCTTGGGAACAGGGGGCGCGAATGGCTACACCTTC. As protein: CASSLGTGGANGYTF. The gene calls are TRBV5-1 and TRBJ1-2; 9 bases match TRBD1. The V gene's germline CDR1 is SGHRS and CDR2 YFSETQ. The CDR3 is made up of 15 amino acids. Trimming removed 0 bases from V and 6 bases from J; junction bases left unmatched: 6.

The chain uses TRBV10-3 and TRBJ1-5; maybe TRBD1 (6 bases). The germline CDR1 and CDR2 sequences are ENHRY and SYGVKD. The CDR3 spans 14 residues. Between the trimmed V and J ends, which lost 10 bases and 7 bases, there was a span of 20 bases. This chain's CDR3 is CASTLTGLGQPQHF. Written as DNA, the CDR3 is TGTGCCAGCACCCTGACAGGCCTGGGGCAGCCCCAGCATTTT.

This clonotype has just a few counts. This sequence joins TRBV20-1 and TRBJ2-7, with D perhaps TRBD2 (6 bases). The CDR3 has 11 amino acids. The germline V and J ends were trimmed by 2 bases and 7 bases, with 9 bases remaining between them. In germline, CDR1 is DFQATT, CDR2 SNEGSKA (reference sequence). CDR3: CSARRGSEQYF. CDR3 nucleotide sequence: TGCAGTGCTAGACGGGGGAGTGAGCAGTACTTC.

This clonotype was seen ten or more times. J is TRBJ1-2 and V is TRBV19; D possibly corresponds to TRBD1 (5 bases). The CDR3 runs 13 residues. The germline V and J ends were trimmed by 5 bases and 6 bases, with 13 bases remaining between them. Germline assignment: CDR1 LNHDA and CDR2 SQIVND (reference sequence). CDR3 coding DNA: TGTGCCAGTAGTCCTGGCAGGGTGGATGGCTACACCTTC. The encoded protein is CASSPGRVDGYTF.

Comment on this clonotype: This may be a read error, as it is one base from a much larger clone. CDR3 DNA: TGTGCCAGTAGTTTCCCGGACAGGGGGACTGAAGCTTTCTTT. This sequence encodes CASSFPDRGTEAFF. The rearrangement links TRBV19 to TRBJ1-1; 10 bases match TRBD1. V shed 5 bases and J 5 bases; nucleotides not matched to a gene: 5. This CDR3 region has 14 residues. CDR1 is LNHDA and CDR2 is SQIVND in the germline V gene (reference sequence). Together with reference TRBV19 and TRBJ1-1, the CDR3 gives the full variable domain: DGGITQSPKYLFRKEGQNVTLSCEQNLNHDAMYWYRQDPGQGLRLIYYSQIVNDFQKGDIAEGYSVSREKKESFPLTVTSAQKNPTAFYLCASSFPDRGTEAFFGQGTRLTVV.

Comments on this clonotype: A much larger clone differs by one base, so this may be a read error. The DNA for the CDR3 is TGTGCCAGCAGGCTGACAGGCGAGACTGAAGCTCTCTTT. This sequence encodes CASRLTGETEALF. This chain links TRBV2 with TRBJ1-1; weak D call: TRBD1 (6 bases). Germline CDR1 is SNHLY and CDR2 is FYNNEI. The CDR3 runs 13 residues.

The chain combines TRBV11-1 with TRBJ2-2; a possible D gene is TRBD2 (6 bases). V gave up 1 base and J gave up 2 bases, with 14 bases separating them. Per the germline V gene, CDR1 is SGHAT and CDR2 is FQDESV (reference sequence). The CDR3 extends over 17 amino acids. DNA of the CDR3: TGTGCCAGCAGCTTAGGCCCCGGGACTTACAACACCGGGGAGCTGTTTTTT. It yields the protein CASSLGPGTYNTGELFF.

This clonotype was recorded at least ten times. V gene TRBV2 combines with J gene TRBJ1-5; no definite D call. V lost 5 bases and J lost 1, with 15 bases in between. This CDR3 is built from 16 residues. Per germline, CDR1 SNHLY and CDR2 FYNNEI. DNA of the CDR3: TGTGCCAGCAGTCCTCCGAGGGAGGTGAGCAATCAGCCCCAGCATTTT. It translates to CASSPPREVSNQPQHF.